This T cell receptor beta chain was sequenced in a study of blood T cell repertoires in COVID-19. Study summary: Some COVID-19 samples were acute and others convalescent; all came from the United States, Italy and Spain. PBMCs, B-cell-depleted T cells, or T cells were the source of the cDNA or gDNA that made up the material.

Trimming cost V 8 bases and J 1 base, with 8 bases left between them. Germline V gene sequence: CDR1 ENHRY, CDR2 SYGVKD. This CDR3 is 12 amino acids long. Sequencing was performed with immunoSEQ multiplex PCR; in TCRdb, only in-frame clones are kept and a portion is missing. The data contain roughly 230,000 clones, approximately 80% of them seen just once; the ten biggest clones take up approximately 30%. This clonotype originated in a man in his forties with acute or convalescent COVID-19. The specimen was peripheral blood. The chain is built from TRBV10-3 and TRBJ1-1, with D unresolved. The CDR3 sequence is CAISPGNTEAFF. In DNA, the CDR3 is TGTGCCATCTCGCCAGGGAACACTGAAGCTTTCTTT.